This TCR beta chain derives from a study of cytomegalovirus exposure and HLA in healthy donors. TCRdb keeps only in-frame clones here, not all; method: immunoSEQ multiplex PCR. The sample records 140,000 to 150,000 clones, about 89% being singletons. Study results and caveats: The study put under 200 TCR beta chains on its list as cytomegalovirus-associated.

A word on this clone: Its antigen is unidentified.

Germline assignment: CDR1 MGHRA and CDR2 YSYEKL. The CDR3 loop spans 12 amino acids. Deletions cut 0 bases from V and 9 bases from J, with 6 bases between. This chain joins TRBV4-1 and TRBJ2-1; D is uncertain. The material sequenced was PBMCs. The source is a man aged 18 to 30 in good health and CMV-seronegative. In DNA, the CDR3 is TGCGCCAGCAGCCAAGACTCGTTTGAGCAGTTCTTC. It specifies CASSQDSFEQFF.